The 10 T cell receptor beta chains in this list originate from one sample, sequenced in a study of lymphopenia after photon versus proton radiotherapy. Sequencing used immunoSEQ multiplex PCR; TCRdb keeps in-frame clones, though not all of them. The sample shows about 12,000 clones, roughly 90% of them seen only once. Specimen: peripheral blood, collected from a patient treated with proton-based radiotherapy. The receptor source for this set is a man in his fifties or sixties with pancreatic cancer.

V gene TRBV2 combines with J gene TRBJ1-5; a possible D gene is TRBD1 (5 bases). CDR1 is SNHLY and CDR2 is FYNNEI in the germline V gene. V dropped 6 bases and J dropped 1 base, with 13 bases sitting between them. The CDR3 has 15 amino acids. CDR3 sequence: CASRLRGSSNQPQHF. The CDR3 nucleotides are TGTGCCAGCAGGTTAAGGGGATCAAGCAATCAGCCCCAGCATTTT.

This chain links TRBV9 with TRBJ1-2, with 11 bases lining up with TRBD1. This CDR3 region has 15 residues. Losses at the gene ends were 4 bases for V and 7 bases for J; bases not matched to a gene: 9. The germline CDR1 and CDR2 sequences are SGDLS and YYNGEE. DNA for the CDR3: TGTGCCAGCAGCTACCGGGACAGGGGGTTGGGTGGCTACACCTTC. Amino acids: CASSYRDRGLGGYTF. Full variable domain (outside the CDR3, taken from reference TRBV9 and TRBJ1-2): DSGVTQTPKHLITATGQRVTLRCSPRSGDLSVYWYQQSLDQGLQFLIQYYNGEERAKGNILERFSAQQFPDLHSELNLSSLELGDSALYFCASSYRDRGLGGYTFGSGTRLTVV.

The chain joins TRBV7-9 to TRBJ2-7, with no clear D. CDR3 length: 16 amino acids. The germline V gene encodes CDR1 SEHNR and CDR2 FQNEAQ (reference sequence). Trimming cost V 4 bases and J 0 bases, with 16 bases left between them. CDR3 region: CASSYDVNKSSYEQYF. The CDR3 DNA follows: TGTGCCAGCAGCTACGACGTTAACAAAAGCTCCTACGAGCAGTACTTC.

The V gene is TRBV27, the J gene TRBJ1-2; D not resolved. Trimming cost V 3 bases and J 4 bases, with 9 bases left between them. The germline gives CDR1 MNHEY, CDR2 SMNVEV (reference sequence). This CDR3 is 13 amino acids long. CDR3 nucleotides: TGTGCCAGCAGTTTTTCGGCCGGCTATGGCTACACCTTC. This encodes CASSFSAGYGYTF.

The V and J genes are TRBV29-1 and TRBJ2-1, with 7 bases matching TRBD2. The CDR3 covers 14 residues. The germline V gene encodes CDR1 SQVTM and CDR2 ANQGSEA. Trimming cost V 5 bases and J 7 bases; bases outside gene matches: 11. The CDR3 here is CSVSREVSGNEQFF. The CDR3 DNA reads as TGCAGCGTTAGTCGGGAGGTCTCTGGGAATGAGCAGTTCTTC.

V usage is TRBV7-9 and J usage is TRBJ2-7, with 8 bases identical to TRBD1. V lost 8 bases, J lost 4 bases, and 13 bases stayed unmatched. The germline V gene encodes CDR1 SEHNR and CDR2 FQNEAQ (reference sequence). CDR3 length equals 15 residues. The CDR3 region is CASETTQGGNYEQYF. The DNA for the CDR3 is TGTGCCAGCGAAACTACACAGGGGGGAAATTACGAGCAGTACTTC.

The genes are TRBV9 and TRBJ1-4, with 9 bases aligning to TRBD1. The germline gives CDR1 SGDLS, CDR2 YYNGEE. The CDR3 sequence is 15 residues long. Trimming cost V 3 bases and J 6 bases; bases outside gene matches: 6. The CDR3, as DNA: TGTGCCAGCAGCGGGTCGGGACAGGGTGATGAAAAACTGTTTTTT. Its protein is CASSGSGQGDEKLFF.

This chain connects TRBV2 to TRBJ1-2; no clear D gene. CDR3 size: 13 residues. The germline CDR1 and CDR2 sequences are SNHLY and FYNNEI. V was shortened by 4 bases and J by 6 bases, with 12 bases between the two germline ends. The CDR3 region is CASSASPRDGYTF. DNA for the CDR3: TGTGCCAGCAGTGCATCACCACGGGATGGCTACACCTTC.

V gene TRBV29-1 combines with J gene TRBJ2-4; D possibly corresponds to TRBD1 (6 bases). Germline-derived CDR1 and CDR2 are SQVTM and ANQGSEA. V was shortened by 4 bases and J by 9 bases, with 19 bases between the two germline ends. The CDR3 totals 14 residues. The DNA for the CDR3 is TGCAGCGTTGGTTACACAGGGCCCAGGGTCATTCAGTACTTC. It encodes CSVGYTGPRVIQYF.

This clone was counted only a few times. The CDR3 DNA follows: TGTGCCAGCAGCCAGGAGTACACCGGGGAGCTGTTTTTT. Its protein product is CASSQEYTGELFF. This chain joins TRBV5-4 and TRBJ2-2; D unresolved. Trimming left V 4 bases short and J 3 bases short, with 7 bases between. Germline values: CDR1 SGHNT, CDR2 YYREEE (reference sequence). The CDR3 extends over 13 amino acids.